This T cell receptor beta chain is from a study of cytomegalovirus exposure and HLA in healthy donors. Study conclusions and caveats: Analyzed later, association rates of TCRs varied across HLA loci, with DRB1 most and HLA-C fewest.

This clone has only one observation. Its antigen is not identified. Trimming stripped 2 bases from V and 4 bases from J, with 12 bases between. CDR1 and CDR2 (germline): SGHRS, YFSETQ. The CDR3 length is 14 residues. All donors participated as healthy donors of bone marrow. Unrecorded immune exposure was likely among donors, who were nominally healthy when sampled. Researchers ran the PCR with 60 Vbeta and 13 Jbeta primers. Produced via immunoSEQ multiplex PCR; TCRdb's table is partial and in-frame only. The table has some 150,000 clones, 65% to 80% seen once. The chain has TRBV5-1 and TRBJ1-1; D not certain. The sequence came from a woman aged 40 to 49 in good health and CMV-seronegative. The sequenced material came from PBMCs. This CDR3 is CASSLGRESTEAFF. As DNA, the CDR3 is TGCGCCAGCAGCTTAGGACGGGAGAGCACTGAAGCTTTCTTT.